Below are 23 T cell receptor beta chains sequenced from a single sample in a study of technical replicates of blood from several donors. Data came from immunoSEQ multiplex PCR; TCRdb stores just in-frame clones and leaves some out. This table holds about 88,000 clones, 85% to 95% found once. The sample was T cells isolated from PBMCs. The receptors shown here come from a human donor in good health.

This clone was seen once. The V call is TRBV4-1, the J call TRBJ2-2, with D unresolved. This CDR3 has 15 amino acids. The V end was cut by 0 bases, the J end by 3 bases, with 8 bases between. Germline V lookup: CDR1 MGHRA, CDR2 YSYEKL. The CDR3 DNA sequence: TGCGCCAGCAGCCAAGATGGGCAGTACACCGGGGAGCTGTTTTTT. It codes for CASSQDGQYTGELFF.

The chain has TRBV18 and TRBJ2-7, with 10 bases lining up with TRBD2. Germline CDR1 KGHSH, CDR2 LQKENI. This CDR3 comprises 17 residues. After removal of 2 bases from V and 2 bases from J, the junction contained 9 bases not matched to a gene. This CDR3 reads CASSPGASGSIPYEQYF. CDR3 nucleotides: TGTGCCAGCTCACCAGGGGCTAGCGGGAGCATACCCTACGAGCAGTACTTC.

The chain carries TRBV7-9 and TRBJ2-7; possible D gene TRBD2, 5 bases. The V gene lost 5 bases and the J gene lost 4 bases, with 9 bases spanning the gap. Germline V gives CDR1 SEHNR, CDR2 FQNEAQ (reference sequence). The CDR3 contains 12 residues. The CDR3 nucleotides are TGTGCCAGCAGCCCGGGAAGGTACGAGCAGTACTTC. This translates into CASSPGRYEQYF.

V and J are TRBV9 and TRBJ2-5, with D perhaps matching TRBD1 (6 bases). This CDR3 is built from 17 residues. CDR1 and CDR2 (germline): SGDLS, YYNGEE. V lost 0 bases to trimming and J lost 1 base, with 16 bases between them. In DNA, the CDR3 is TGTGCCAGCAGCGTAGACAGGGCGGGTTTTATCCAAGAGACCCAGTACTTC. Its protein is CASSVDRAGFIQETQYF.

The rearrangement joins TRBV13 to TRBJ2-1, with 9 nucleotides matching TRBD2. Trimming cost V 5 bases and J 3 bases; bases outside gene matches: 8. Germline V gene data show CDR1 as PRHDT and CDR2 as FYEKMQ (reference sequence). The CDR3 runs to 16 residues. The CDR3 DNA reads as TGTGCCAGCAGCCAACGACGAGCGGGAGGCTACAATGAGCAGTTCTTC. It specifies CASSQRRAGGYNEQFF.

The rearrangement joins TRBV6-1 to TRBJ2-2; TRBD2 might be the D (6 bases). Trimming removed 5 bases at V and 4 bases at J, with 11 bases between. Germline assignment: CDR1 MNHNS and CDR2 SASEGT. This CDR3 spans 14 amino acids. CDR3 sequence reads: CASSPRRGTGELFF. The CDR3 DNA follows: TGTGCCAGCAGTCCTAGGAGGGGCACCGGGGAGCTGTTTTTT.

The chain links TRBV9 to TRBJ1-2; TRBD1 matches at 8 bases. Germline loops: CDR1 SGDLS, CDR2 YYNGEE. V lost 3 bases and J lost 3; bases outside the gene matches: 4. CDR3 length: 14 residues. DNA for the CDR3: TGTGCCAGCAGCGGACAGGGGATCGACTATGGCTACACCTTC. As protein: CASSGQGIDYGYTF.

The gene calls are TRBV29-1 and TRBJ2-3; D is unresolved. The germline V gene encodes CDR1 SQVTM and CDR2 ANQGSEA. V lost 2 bases to trimming and J lost 3 bases, with 6 bases between them. The CDR3 loop spans 12 amino acids. CDR3 in DNA: TGCAGCGTTGAACAGTGGACAGATACGCAGTATTTT. It is translated as CSVEQWTDTQYF.

The chain links TRBV5-6 to TRBJ1-2; D remains unclear. The CDR3 sequence is 14 residues long. CDR1 and CDR2 (germline): SGHDT, YYEEEE. V lost 0 bases to trimming and J lost 2 bases, with 8 bases between them. Here the CDR3 reads CASSLEQRNYGYTF. The CDR3 DNA reads as TGTGCCAGCAGCTTGGAACAGAGAAACTATGGCTACACCTTC.

V gene TRBV14 combines with J gene TRBJ1-1; D is unclear. Germline CDR1 and CDR2: SGHDN and FVKESK. The CDR3 is 14 residues long. V was cut by 1 base and J by 5 bases, with 11 bases left in between. CDR3 nucleotides: TGTGCCAGCAGCCAAGGGACTCGAAGGACTGAAGCTTTCTTT. Translated, it gives CASSQGTRRTEAFF.

The CDR3 nucleotides are TGTGCCAGCAGCCCAGCCCCGACTAGTCGTGCCGGGGAGCTGTTTTTT. Protein: CASSPAPTSRAGELFF. The chain is built from TRBV7-9 and TRBJ2-2, with D possibly matching TRBD2 (6 bases). V lost 5 bases, J lost 6 bases, and 19 bases lay in between. The CDR3 runs to 16 residues. Germline V CDR1 and CDR2: SEHNR, FQNEAQ (reference sequence).

On this clone itself: Its ends do not fully match the called genes, so a read error is possible. V usage is TRBV5-4 and J usage is TRBJ2-7; a weak D match, TRBD2 (6 bases). The CDR3 extends over 13 amino acids. Germline V gene lookup returns CDR1 SGHNT and CDR2 YYREEE (reference sequence). The CDR3 loop reads CASSHREGGVDSF. The CDR3 DNA follows: TGTGCCAGCAGCCACCGCGAGGGCGGGGTTGACTCCTTC.

The chain employs TRBV4-1 and TRBJ1-5, with 8 bases fitting TRBD1. Trimming at V came to 3 bases and at J to 2 bases, leaving 0 bases not matched to a gene. This CDR3 is 14 amino acids long. The germline gives CDR1 MGHRA, CDR2 YSYEKL. The CDR3, as DNA: TGCGCCAGCAGCCAGACAGGGGGCAATCAGCCCCAGCATTTT. This codes for CASSQTGGNQPQHF.

The chain combines TRBV14 with TRBJ2-4; TRBD2 might be the D (5 bases). The germline V gene encodes CDR1 SGHDN and CDR2 FVKESK. Trimming cost V 0 bases and J 15 bases, with 15 bases left between them. The CDR3 length is 13 residues. Here the CDR3 reads CASSQDLGLPLYF. The CDR3 nucleotides read TGTGCCAGCAGCCAAGATCTAGGACTCCCATTGTACTTC.

The V gene is TRBV5-1, the J gene TRBJ1-6; D remains ambiguous. CDR3 length equals 17 residues. Trimming stripped 2 bases from V and 5 bases from J, with 17 bases between. Per germline, CDR1 SGHRS and CDR2 YFSETQ. As DNA, the CDR3 is TGCGCCAGCAGCTTACCAGCCGCCACTATTAATAATTCACCCCTCCACTTT. Its protein is CASSLPAATINNSPLHF.

The CDR3 DNA reads TGCAGCGTTGGACAGGACTACTATGGCTACACCTTC. The encoded protein is CSVGQDYYGYTF. The chain carries TRBV29-1 and TRBJ1-2, with a possible D match to TRBD1 (6 bases). CDR1 is SQVTM, CDR2 ANQGSEA, per germline. The CDR3 extends over 12 amino acids. V was shortened by 4 bases and J by 3 bases, with 9 bases between the two germline ends.

This chain uses TRBV6-5 with TRBJ2-1; the match to TRBD2 covers 12 bases. The trim removed 3 bases at V and 9 bases at J, leaving 6 bases unmatched. Germline V gene lookup returns CDR1 MNHEY and CDR2 SVGAGI. This CDR3 is built from 15 residues. CDR3 DNA: TGTGCCAGCAGTTATAAGACTAGCGGGGGTATTGAGCAGTTCTTC. Translation gives CASSYKTSGGIEQFF.

This clone appeared a single time. The CDR3 spells CASSLGTGGGQPQHF. Written as DNA, the CDR3 is TGTGCCAGCAGCCTCGGGACGGGGGGAGGTCAGCCCCAGCATTTT. V and J are TRBV5-5 and TRBJ1-5, with a tentative D call TRBD1 (5 bases). V was trimmed by 4 bases and J by 6 bases, leaving 17 bases between them. CDR1 and CDR2 from the germline V gene are SGHKS and YYEKEE (reference sequence). This CDR3 has 15 residues.

The chain has TRBV6-4 and TRBJ1-2; the D gene is possibly TRBD1 (6 bases). Per germline, CDR1 MRHNA and CDR2 SNTAGT. Trimming pared 11 bases from V and 6 bases from J, leaving 19 bases between. The CDR3 is made up of 13 amino acids. CDR3 loop: CAARDTHRNGYTF. The DNA for the CDR3 is TGTGCCGCTCGGGACACCCATAGGAATGGCTACACCTTC.

V usage is TRBV5-1 and J usage is TRBJ1-6, with TRBD1 as a possible D gene (5 bases). Germline V CDR1 and CDR2: SGHRS, YFSETQ. The CDR3 totals 17 residues. Trimming shortened V by 0 bases and J by 13 bases, and 23 bases separated the two germline ends. The CDR3 reads CASSLGQGLGDSAPLHF. As DNA, the CDR3 is TGCGCCAGCAGCTTGGGGCAGGGCTTAGGCGACTCAGCCCCCCTCCACTTT.

This clone appeared a single time. The chain employs TRBV28 and TRBJ1-1; tentative D call: TRBD1 (5 bases). The germline CDR1 and CDR2 sequences are MDHEN and SYDVKM. V gave up 7 bases and J gave up 6 bases, with 15 bases separating them. The CDR3 runs 13 residues. DNA of the CDR3: TGTGCCAGCAACCCAACCGGGACTGCTGAAGCTTTCTTT. The encoded protein is CASNPTGTAEAFF.

The V gene is TRBV9, the J gene TRBJ1-5; the D gene is possibly TRBD1 (6 bases). The germline gives CDR1 SGDLS, CDR2 YYNGEE. The CDR3 consists of 13 residues. Between the trimmed V and J ends, which lost 2 bases and 6 bases, there was a span of 9 bases. The CDR3 sequence: CASSVAGAQPQHF. The CDR3 region has the DNA TGTGCCAGCAGCGTGGCAGGGGCTCAGCCCCAGCATTTT.

This rearrangement joins TRBV28 to TRBJ1-2, with 10 bases fitting TRBD1. The CDR3 is 14 amino acids. Looked up from germline, CDR1 is MDHEN and CDR2 is SYDVKM. V shed 6 bases, J shed 4 bases, and the junction held 5 bases outside the gene matches. CDR3 bases: TGTGCCAGCAGGACAGGGGGCGCGAGCTATGGCTACACCTTC. It is translated as CASRTGGASYGYTF.